This TCR beta chain was captured by sequencing in a study of T cell responses to AZD1222 COVID-19 vaccine. The overall study: Timing groups of about 4 and about 12 weeks for second doses were pooled.

Concerning this clone itself: Its antigen is currently unknown.

V lost 5 bases and J 1 base, leaving 12 bases between the germline ends. CDR1 is PRHDT and CDR2 is FYEKMQ in the germline V gene (reference sequence). The CDR3 consists of 14 residues. Study conclusions and caveats: A mostly white British donor set with more females was recruited, and clonal diversity was possibly underestimated. Seropositivity was recorded at baseline in only 6 or 7 AZD1222 recipients. Every sample of the repertoires postdated the peak T cell response.

Clones were sequenced by immunoSEQ multiplex PCR, and TCRdb holds only the in-frame ones, with some missing. The table records around 190,000 clones, around 92% of them present only once. The TCR was taken from an adult in good health. The sequencing used peripheral blood, collected on day 0 of AZD1222 vaccination. The V gene is TRBV13, the J gene TRBJ2-7; a possible D gene is TRBD2 (6 bases). The DNA of the CDR3 is TGTGCCAGCAGCGAACCGCGGGGATCCTACGAGCAGTACTTC. It is translated as CASSEPRGSYEQYF.